Detailed here is one TCR beta chain. This clonotype came up a few times. Qualities for individual bases were not recorded, and no much larger clone is one base off. For this chain, trimming is 5 bases at the V end and 5 bases at the J end, and the number of junction bases without a gene match is 8. The CDR3 covers 14 residues, taking in both the cysteine and the phenylalanine. The only DNA kept is the CDR3, 42 bases in frame from the first base. CDR1 MNHEY and CDR2 SMNVEV are derived from the germline V gene (reference sequence). Synthesis of TCR cDNA relied on 5'RACE template switching, a step that introduced a universal primer site along with unique molecular identifiers. Priming for cDNA synthesis came from both the TCR alpha and TCR beta constant segments. Library amplification involved two PCR steps, and the second step added sample barcodes and sequencing adapters. Sequencing of libraries was done on Illumina HiSeq 2500 (2x100 bp) or NovaSeq (2x150 bp). The paper's processing steps were these. Demultiplexing of reads and collapsing into UMI consensus sequences were performed with MIGEC, and V(D)J alignment was carried out with MiXCR. Vaccine-responding clonotypes were identified with edgeR using replicate PBMC samples, with FDR below 0.01 and a log2 fold change above 5 up to day 15 being required. Bulk clonotypes were assigned CD4 or CD8 identity according to which sequenced CD4 or CD8 repertoire held them at higher abundance. Clonotypes enriched at least 10-fold in dextramer-positive versus dextramer-negative fractions were classed as NS4B-specific, and CD4-biased clonotypes were left out. TCRdb ran its own pipeline on the public reads, namely fastp trimming at Q25 and MiXCR clone calling, and kept in-frame beta chains. Duplicate CDR3 protein sequences are folded into a single record with the most common DNA and genes. These V and J calls rely on TCRdb rather than the paper's analysis. The sample table records 100,000 or so distinct CDR3 sequences; about 8.2% of these occur just once. The ten largest clones represent around 17% of the sample.

This sample was included in a study of T cells after yellow fever vaccination (dated by TCRdb to the late 2010s). General notes on the study: Libraries from fractions with low cell numbers were prepared with the SMART-Seq v4 Ultra Low Input RNA kit. To track T-cell clones before and after primary and booster YFV17D yellow fever vaccination, bulk TCR alpha and beta repertoires were sequenced longitudinally. Two healthy male donors, one aged 18 to 30 and one aged 30 to 40 years, made up the cohort. Blood samples were taken at several timepoints before and after primary and secondary immunization, and bulk PBMC replicates and cell subsets were isolated.

Read against the paper, the sample's treatment or condition label means: live attenuated yellow fever vaccine strain. A standard Ficoll-Paque protocol was used to isolate PBMCs from peripheral blood. Epitope-specific CD8 T cells were sorted using a dextramer loaded with the yellow fever NS4B epitope peptide, with anti-CD3 and anti-CD8 staining. TriZol was used to extract RNA from bulk PBMCs, CD4 and CD8 fractions, and dextramer-positive and dextramer-negative fractions. Beyond this particular receptor, the publication reports: Most clones expanded after primary vaccination (around 96% of CD4 and around 88% of CD8) were re-detected after the booster, suggesting that broad memory maintenance occurred. A small fraction of clonotypes showed up in both the CD4 and CD8 compartments, probably as a result of convergent recombination. The secondary T-cell response was weaker than the primary response but faster, peaking on day 5 instead of day 15. Because abundant contaminating clonotypes from the bulk population could be contained in FACS-sorted repertoires, computational filtering was required. Because only a couple of donors were included in the study, the extent to which the findings can be generalized is limited.

The sample here was CD8+ T cells not binding an NS4B(214-222) dextramer, sorted from PBMCs, taken less than 16 days after the first yellow fever vaccination. The cell subset or site label corresponds to: NS4B epitope dextramer-negative CD8 T cells. This sequence originates from a man in his late teens or twenties who received the YFV17D yellow fever vaccine. Here the chain combines TRBV27 and TRBJ2-5, and 7 junction bases match TRBD2. The bases read TGTGCCAGCAGTCCCCGGACTAGAGGGGAGACCCAGTACTTC. This gives the protein CASSPRTRGETQYF.